The 25 T cell receptor beta chains below all came from one sample that was sequenced in a study of blood T cell repertoires in COVID-19. This table comes from immunoSEQ multiplex PCR, and its TCRdb copy is limited to in-frame clones, with some not included. The sample has some 54,000 clones; more than 85% are singletons. Specimen: peripheral blood. The source is a man aged 60 to 69 with acute or convalescent COVID-19.

The rearrangement joins TRBV3-1 (or the pseudogene TRBV3-2) to TRBJ1-1; D is unclear. Germline V gene data show CDR1 as LGHDT and CDR2 as YNNKEL (reference sequence). This CDR3 spans 13 amino acids. The V and J ends lost 1 base and 4 bases respectively, with 7 bases between them. The CDR3 loop is CASSQVSSTEAFF. The CDR3 DNA reads TGTGCCAGCAGCCAAGTCTCCAGCACTGAAGCTTTCTTT.

This chain connects TRBV29-1 to TRBJ2-5; D not resolved. With 6 bases removed from V and 3 bases from J, the gap between germline ends came to 5 bases. Per germline, CDR1 SQVTM and CDR2 ANQGSEA. This CDR3 comprises 10 residues. The CDR3 nucleotides read TGCAGCGTGGCTGAAGAGACCCAGTACTTC. This codes for CSVAEETQYF.

The table lists this clone with a count of one. The V gene is TRBV4-3, the J gene TRBJ1-2; D not resolved. The germline V gene has CDR1 LGHNA and CDR2 YSLEER. The V and J ends lost 4 bases and 6 bases respectively, with 12 bases between them. CDR3 length: 13 residues. This CDR3 reads CASSPLPSNGYTF. DNA for the CDR3: TGCGCCAGCAGCCCCCTTCCGAGTAATGGCTACACCTTC.

This chain uses TRBV6-5 with TRBJ1-2; D gene unclear. Germline CDR1 MNHEY, CDR2 SVGAGI. This CDR3 has 14 amino acids. V was shortened by 0 bases and J by 5 bases, with 10 bases between the two germline ends. The CDR3 DNA sequence: TGTGCCAGCAGTTACTCGGGCAGAGGGTATGGCTACACCTTC. The encoded protein is CASSYSGRGYGYTF.

V usage is TRBV30 and J usage is TRBJ1-5; D is ambiguous. Trimming shortened V by 3 bases and J by 4 bases, and 13 bases separated the two germline ends. The CDR3 is 14 amino acids. Germline assignment: CDR1 GTSNPN and CDR2 SVGIG (reference sequence). CDR3 bases: TGTGCCTGGAGCGCAAGCTTAGATAATCAGCCCCAGCATTTT. As protein: CAWSASLDNQPQHF.

The chain uses TRBV4-2 and TRBJ2-7; possibly TRBD1 for D (6 bases). Germline CDR1 and CDR2: LGHNA and YNFKEQ. This CDR3 is 15 amino acids long. V was pared by 0 bases and J by 3 bases, with 12 bases between. The CDR3 here is CASSQENRGGYEQYF. The CDR3 DNA sequence: TGTGCCAGCAGCCAAGAGAATCGAGGGGGCTACGAGCAGTACTTC.

The V gene is TRBV30, the J gene TRBJ2-1, with D perhaps matching TRBD2 (6 bases). The ends were cut back, 4 bases at V and 9 bases at J, with 22 bases in the middle. The CDR3 loop spans 15 amino acids. Germline assignment: CDR1 GTSNPN and CDR2 SVGIG (reference sequence). Here the CDR3 reads CAWTGDSPSAGEQFF. The CDR3 DNA reads TGTGCCTGGACGGGGGATAGTCCTTCTGCGGGTGAGCAGTTCTTC.

This clone has only a few counts. J is TRBJ1-1 and V is TRBV27; D is unclear. CDR1 MNHEY and CDR2 SMNVEV come from the germline V gene (reference sequence). The V gene lost 6 bases and the J gene lost 1 base, with 9 bases spanning the gap. This CDR3 has 13 amino acids. CDR3 sequence (DNA): TGTGCCAGCAGGCGTCGGGGGAACACTGAAGCTTTCTTT. Amino acid sequence: CASRRRGNTEAFF.

The rearrangement links TRBV7-9 to TRBJ1-3; D is unresolved. The CDR3 runs to 12 residues. V lost 5 bases and J lost 4, with 6 bases in between. Germline loops: CDR1 SEHNR, CDR2 FQNEAQ (reference sequence). The CDR3 loop reads CASSPLGNTIYF. In DNA form, the CDR3 reads TGTGCCAGCAGCCCGTTAGGAAACACCATATATTTT.

This sequence joins TRBV7-9 and TRBJ1-6; 11 nucleotides align to TRBD1. This CDR3 is built from 17 residues. Trimming took 0 bases from V and 10 from J; bases not matched to a gene: 8. Germline lookup yields CDR1 SEHNR and CDR2 FQNEAQ (reference sequence). As DNA, the CDR3 is TGTGCCAGCAGCTTAGCGTATCGGGACAGGGGGAAATCACCCCTCCACTTT. This translates into CASSLAYRDRGKSPLHF.

This chain joins TRBV29-1 and TRBJ1-6, with 9 bases fitting TRBD1. The CDR3 spans 13 residues. V shed 4 bases, J shed 8 bases, and the junction held 3 bases outside the gene matches. CDR1 and CDR2 from the germline V gene are SQVTM and ANQGSEA. CDR3 nucleotides: TGCAGCGTTGGTACAGGGGGCGATTCACCCCTCCACTTT. Protein: CSVGTGGDSPLHF.

This clone showed up just once. The chain recombines TRBV24-1 with TRBJ1-2; the D is unclear. Germline lookup yields CDR1 KGHDR and CDR2 SFDVKD. V was shortened by 0 bases and J by 5 bases, with 9 bases between the two germline ends. The CDR3 is 14 amino acids. The CDR3 loop reads CATSDLETRYGYTF. The CDR3 DNA follows: TGTGCCACCAGTGATTTGGAGACCAGGTATGGCTACACCTTC.

This chain links TRBV30 with TRBJ1-1, with D tentatively TRBD1 (6 bases). V lost 5 bases and J 0 bases, leaving 16 bases between the germline ends. The CDR3 has 15 residues. From germline, CDR1 is GTSNPN and CDR2 SVGIG (reference sequence). The CDR3 region has the DNA TGTGCCTGGGGAAAGGACAGACCGATGAACACTGAAGCTTTCTTT. Translation gives CAWGKDRPMNTEAFF.

The chain uses TRBV9 and TRBJ1-3; D ambiguous. Trimming removed 3 bases from V and 0 bases from J, with 16 bases in between. The germline gives CDR1 SGDLS, CDR2 YYNGEE. This CDR3 contains 17 residues. The CDR3 reads CASSATARIGSGNTIYF. CDR3 nucleotide sequence: TGTGCCAGCAGCGCTACAGCCCGGATCGGCTCTGGAAACACCATATATTTT.

The chain employs TRBV20-1 and TRBJ2-3; D gene ambiguous. Looked up from germline, CDR1 is DFQATT and CDR2 is SNEGSKA (reference sequence). The CDR3 loop spans 10 amino acids. V dropped 5 bases and J dropped 14 bases, with 14 bases sitting between them. In DNA, the CDR3 is TGCAGTGCTTCAGATACGGAGCCGTATTTT. Amino acids: CSASDTEPYF.

Remarks on this clone: At one end, the junction sequence differs from germline, possibly due to a read error. V and J are TRBV19 and TRBJ2-3; 10 positions match TRBD2. CDR1 is LNHDA and CDR2 is SQIVND in the germline V gene (reference sequence). This CDR3 comprises 16 residues. The CDR3 sequence: CASSTRASGGTDTQYF. Written as DNA, the CDR3 is TGTGCCAGTAGTACCCGAGCTAGCGGGGGCACGGATACGCAGTATTTT. The whole variable domain, filled in from reference TRBV19 and TRBJ2-3, reads DGGITQSPKYLFRKEGQNVTLSCEQNLNHDAMYWYRQDPGQGLRLIYYSQIVNDFQKGDIAEGYSVSREKKESFPLTVTSAQKNPTAFYLCASSTRASGGTDTQYFGPGTRLTVL.

The rearrangement uses TRBV6-1 and TRBJ2-2; D call uncertain. The CDR3 is 13 residues long. The germline V gene has CDR1 MNHNS and CDR2 SASEGT. Deletions cut 2 bases from V and 3 bases from J, with 4 bases between. The CDR3 protein is CASSEQYTGELFF. In nucleotides, the CDR3 is TGTGCCAGCAGTGAACAGTACACCGGGGAGCTGTTTTTT.

V and J are TRBV7-8 and TRBJ1-2; 12 nucleotides match TRBD1. The CDR3 contains 15 residues. Germline CDR1 and CDR2: SGHVS and FQNEAQ. Trimming removed 5 bases from V and 4 bases from J; junction bases left unmatched: 5. The CDR3 DNA reads TGTGCCAGCAGCCCGCGGGACAGGGGGCCCTATGGCTACACCTTC. This sequence encodes CASSPRDRGPYGYTF.

J is TRBJ1-2 and V is TRBV2, with D unresolved. Germline CDR1 and CDR2: SNHLY and FYNNEI. Trimming removed 2 bases from V and 5 bases from J, with 12 bases in between. The CDR3 runs to 14 residues. This CDR3 reads CASSETSARYGYTF. CDR3 DNA: TGTGCCAGCAGTGAAACTTCCGCTAGGTATGGCTACACCTTC.

The chain uses TRBV27 and TRBJ1-2; the D gene is possibly TRBD1 (6 bases). V was pared by 3 bases and J by 7 bases, with 12 bases between. This CDR3 comprises 13 residues. The germline V gene encodes CDR1 MNHEY and CDR2 SMNVEV (reference sequence). CDR3: CASSFRGALGYTF. The CDR3 DNA sequence: TGTGCCAGCAGTTTTCGGGGGGCGCTTGGCTACACCTTC.

The rearrangement uses TRBV4-3 and TRBJ1-3; D perhaps matches TRBD1 (6 bases). Germline loops: CDR1 LGHNA, CDR2 YSLEER. The V end lost 6 bases, the J end lost 4 bases, and 13 bases lay between the germline ends. The CDR3 contains 14 residues. The CDR3 DNA sequence: TGCGCCAGCAGTCCAGGGGTGGCCGGAAACACCATATATTTT. Protein product: CASSPGVAGNTIYF.

The genes are TRBV19 and TRBJ2-1, with TRBD2 identical over 9 bases. With V trimmed by 4 bases and J by 1 base, 5 bases remained unmatched. The germline V gene has CDR1 LNHDA and CDR2 SQIVND (reference sequence). The CDR3 loop spans 16 amino acids. CDR3 in amino acids: CASSTGSGGSYNEQFF. CDR3 coding DNA: TGTGCCAGTAGTACGGGGAGCGGGGGGTCCTACAATGAGCAGTTCTTC.

J is TRBJ1-1 and V is TRBV7-2; TRBD1 might be the D (5 bases). V was clipped by 1 base and J by 2 bases, with 11 bases between them. This CDR3 spans 15 amino acids. Germline loops: CDR1 SGHTA, CDR2 FQGNSA. CDR3 protein: CASSLGGDLNTEAFF. The CDR3 DNA reads TGTGCCAGCAGCTTAGGCGGGGACCTTAACACTGAAGCTTTCTTT.

The chain is built from TRBV20-1 and TRBJ2-7, with D unclear. Germline V CDR1 and CDR2: DFQATT, SNEGSKA (reference sequence). The CDR3 extends over 11 amino acids. Deletions cut 3 bases from V and 5 bases from J, with 8 bases between. The CDR3 DNA reads TGCAGTGCTAGGGAGTTCCACGAGCAGTACTTC. Its translation: CSAREFHEQYF.

The chain couples TRBV27 to TRBJ2-1; tentatively, D is TRBD2 (6 bases). The germline V gene encodes CDR1 MNHEY and CDR2 SMNVEV (reference sequence). CDR3 length: 15 amino acids. V was trimmed by 5 bases and J by 2 bases, leaving 13 bases between them. The CDR3 reads CASSTEGQTYNEQFF. As DNA, the CDR3 is TGTGCCAGCAGTACGGAGGGGCAGACCTACAATGAGCAGTTCTTC.